The rows below give T cell receptor beta chains drawn from one sample of a study of CXCR3-negative and CXCR3-positive naive CD8 T cells. TCRdb re-called the 5' RACE reads and catalogs CDR3 proteins one per entry, DNA excluded. The specimen's table records around 80,000 distinct CDR3 sequences. The sample was naive CXCR3+ CD8+ T cells from blood. These receptors were taken from a human donor in good health. Some clones in this sample may be carry-over from other donors' samples. Both conserved end residues are part of each CDR3.

TRBJ2-1,TRBV7-2,CASSFGQGLVDEQFF
TRBJ2-4,TRBV14,CASSHEEDRVVEAKNIQYF
TRBJ1-1,TRBV11-2,CASSFGATEAFF
TRBJ2-1,TRBV7-2,CASSTLDPGTGKGSPFF
TRBJ2-5,TRBV29-1,CSIYAGGIETQYF
TRBJ2-1,TRBV28,CASSTPEGQNNEQFF
TRBJ2-2,TRBV29-1,CSVPKLTGELFF
TRBJ1-4,TRBV3-1,CASSQDPGWDEKLFF
TRBJ2-7,TRBV2,CASSDYRPIYEQYF
TRBJ2-7,TRBV1,CTSSLPGRSSYEQYF
TRBJ2-7,TRBV7-2,CASSLAWGTSSYEQYF
TRBJ2-1,TRBV6-5,CASSYGVTYSEQFF
TRBJ2-7,TRBV28,CASSGMSWSYEQYF
TRBJ2-7,TRBV5-1,CASSLWADYEQYF
TRBJ2-3,TRBV7-6,CASSQAQDTQYF
TRBJ2-4,TRBV7-6,CASSSRGGAKNIQYF
TRBJ2-3,TRBV20-1,CSADRDDTDTQYF
TRBJ2-1,TRBV7-8,CASSGADEQFF
TRBJ1-1,TRBV5-1,CASSLAYPRQNTEAFF
TRBJ2-1,TRBV14,CASSPLTQGDYNEQFF
TRBJ2-1,TRBV6-5,CASSYTQGTPYNEQFF
TRBJ2-6,TRBV5-1,CASRTGGYSGANVLTF
TRBJ2-3,TRBV6-8,CARGPTDTQYF
TRBJ2-5,TRBV28,CASHGRVLGETQYF
TRBJ2-1,TRBV7-6,CASSSYAGYNEQFF
TRBJ2-5,TRBV6-5,CASSYSSPTYGRDGETQYF
TRBJ2-3,TRBV20-1,CSASGLAPSRDTQYF
TRBJ2-7,TRBV30,CAWSSGTGAWEQYF
TRBJ2-1,TRBV29-1,CSVEEAGNNEQFF
TRBJ2-7,TRBV9,CASSPGASYEQYF
TRBJ1-2,TRBV20-1,CSARAGGVPRGYTF
TRBJ2-3,TRBV6-5,CASSYRGTDTQYF
TRBJ2-1,TRBV14,CASSITGSAYNEQFF
TRBJ2-1,TRBV7-7,CASSLATANEQFF
TRBJ2-3,TRBV6-2/TRBV6-3,CASSYSLTGEQYF
TRBJ2-1,TRBV2,CASIGGGRERNEQFF
TRBJ2-7,TRBV7-9,CASSSKGGDLSYEQYF
TRBJ2-1,TRBV11-2,CASSSGDSLYNEQFF
TRBJ2-1,TRBV4-2,CASSQDGTSGYNEQFF
TRBJ2-2,TRBV27,CASSFPGQGADTGELFF
TRBJ2-7,TRBV7-3,CASSLGQSPLYEQYF
TRBJ2-2,TRBV27,CASSQTATTGELFF
TRBJ2-7,TRBV7-2,CASSPSGGGYEQYF
TRBJ1-1,TRBV12-3/TRBV12-4,CASSAGNTEAFF
TRBJ2-5,TRBV7-6,CASSLARTSEVQETQYF
TRBJ1-1,TRBV14,CASSLRQGMNTGAFF
TRBJ2-7,TRBV14,CATPSSGEGSYEQYF
TRBJ2-7,TRBV14,CASSHRDSYEQYF
TRBJ2-5,TRBV11-2,CASSFFVGGGAKETQYF
TRBJ2-2,TRBV25-1,CASSGASGGTGELFF
TRBJ1-2,TRBV3-1,CASSHKGITGDGYGYTF
TRBJ1-2,TRBV12-3/TRBV12-4,CASSLLIDRGGYGYTF
TRBJ2-5,TRBV12-3/TRBV12-4,CASTYLAGSRETQYF